This T cell receptor beta chain stems from a study of blood T cell repertoires in COVID-19. Looking at the study overall: Sites across the United States, Italy and Spain contributed samples from acute and convalescent COVID-19. Sample material is recorded as cDNA or gDNA derived from T cells, B-cell-depleted T cells, or PBMCs.

How the authors handled the data: Amplification from reference gene primers served as the basis for estimated nucleated cell counts. Sequencing was performed with immunoSEQ multiplex PCR; in TCRdb, only in-frame clones are kept and a portion is missing. The DNA gave D and trimming, while V, J and clone size come from that table. The data hold over 100,000 clones, with about 89% observed a single time. It was during active infection that Seattle patients were enrolled and then longitudinally followed. This CDR3 comprises 15 residues. Trimming removed 5 bases from V and 4 bases from J; junction bases left unmatched: 9. Germline assignment: CDR1 MDHEN and CDR2 SYDVKM.

The sequence came from a woman in her 70s with COVID-19, enrolled during active disease. This sequence joins TRBV28 and TRBJ1-1; 8 bases fit TRBD1. The sample comprised peripheral blood. The CDR3 DNA reads as TGTGCCAGCAGTAGACACCAGGGGGCGCGCACTGAAGCTTTCTTT. Translating it yields CASSRHQGARTEAFF. Together with reference TRBV28 and TRBJ1-1, the CDR3 gives the full variable domain: DVKVTQSSRYLVKRTGEKVFLECVQDMDHENMFWYRQDPGLGLRLIYFSYDVKMKEKGDIPEGYSVSREKKERFSLILESASTNQTSMYLCASSRHQGARTEAFFGQGTRLTVV.